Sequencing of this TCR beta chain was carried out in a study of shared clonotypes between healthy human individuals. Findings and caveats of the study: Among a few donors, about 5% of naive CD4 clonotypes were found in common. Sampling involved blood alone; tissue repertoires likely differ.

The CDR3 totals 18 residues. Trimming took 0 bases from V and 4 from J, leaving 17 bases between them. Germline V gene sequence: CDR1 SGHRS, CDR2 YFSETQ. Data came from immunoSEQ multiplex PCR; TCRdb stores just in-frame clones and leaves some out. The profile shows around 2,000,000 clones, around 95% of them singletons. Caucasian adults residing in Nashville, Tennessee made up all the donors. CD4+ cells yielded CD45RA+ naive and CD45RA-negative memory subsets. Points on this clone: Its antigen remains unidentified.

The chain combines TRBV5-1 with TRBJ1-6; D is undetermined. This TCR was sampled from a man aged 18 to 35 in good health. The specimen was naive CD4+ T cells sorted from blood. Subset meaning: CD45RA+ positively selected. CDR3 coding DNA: TGCGCCAGCAGCTTGGACGGACGGCCATCCTCTTATAATTCACCCCTCCACTTT. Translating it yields CASSLDGRPSSYNSPLHF.